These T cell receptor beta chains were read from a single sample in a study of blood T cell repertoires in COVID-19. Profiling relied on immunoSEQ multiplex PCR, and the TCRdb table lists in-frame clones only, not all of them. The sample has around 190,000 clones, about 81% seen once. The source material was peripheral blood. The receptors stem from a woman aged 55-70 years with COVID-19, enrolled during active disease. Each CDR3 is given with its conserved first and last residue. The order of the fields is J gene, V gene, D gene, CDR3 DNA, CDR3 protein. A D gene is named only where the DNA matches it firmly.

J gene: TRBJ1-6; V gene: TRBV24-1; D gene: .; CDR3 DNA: TGTGCCACCTCGCAGGGGCCTTCACCCCTCCACTTT; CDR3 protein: CATSQGPSPLHF
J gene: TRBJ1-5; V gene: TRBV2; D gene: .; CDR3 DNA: TGTGCCAGCAGTGTACACCTTAATCAGCCCCAGCATTTT; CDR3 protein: CASSVHLNQPQHF
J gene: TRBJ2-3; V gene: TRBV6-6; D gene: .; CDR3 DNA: TGTGCCAGCAGTCCGGCTAGGGCTGCCCGGGGAAATACGCAGTATTTT; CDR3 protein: CASSPARAARGNTQYF
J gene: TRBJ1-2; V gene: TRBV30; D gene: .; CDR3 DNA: TGTGCCTGGAGTGTACGGGGAGTCTATGGCTACACCTTC; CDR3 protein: CAWSVRGVYGYTF
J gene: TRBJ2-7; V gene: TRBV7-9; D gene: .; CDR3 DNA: TGTGCCAGCAGCTTACCTTCCTACGAGCAGTACTTC; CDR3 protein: CASSLPSYEQYF
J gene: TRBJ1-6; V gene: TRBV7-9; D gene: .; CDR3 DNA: TGTGCCAGCAGCTCGGACTCAGGCGGGTTTTCACCCCTCCACTTT; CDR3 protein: CASSSDSGGFSPLHF
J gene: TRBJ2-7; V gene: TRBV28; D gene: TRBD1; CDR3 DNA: TGTGCCAGCAGTTCGTCCGGGACAGGGTCCTACGAGCAGTACTTC; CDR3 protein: CASSSSGTGSYEQYF
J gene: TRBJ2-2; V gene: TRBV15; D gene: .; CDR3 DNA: TGTGCCACCAGCAGAGCCGGCCTTTCAGGGAACACCGGGGAGCTGTTTTTT; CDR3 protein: CATSRAGLSGNTGELFF
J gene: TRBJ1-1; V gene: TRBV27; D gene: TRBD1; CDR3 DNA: TGTGCCAGCACCCTGACCCCTCAGGGGGAGACTGAAGCTTTCTTT; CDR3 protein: CASTLTPQGETEAFF
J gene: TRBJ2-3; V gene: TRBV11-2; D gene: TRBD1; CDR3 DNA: TGTGCCAGCAGCGTTAATCCGGGACAGGGGGGAGATACGCAGTATTTT; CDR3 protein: CASSVNPGQGGDTQYF
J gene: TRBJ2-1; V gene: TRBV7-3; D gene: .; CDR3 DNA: TGTGCCAGCAGCTTAGGAGGGGGGGCATCCTCCTACAATGAGCAGTTCTTC; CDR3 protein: CASSLGGGASSYNEQFF
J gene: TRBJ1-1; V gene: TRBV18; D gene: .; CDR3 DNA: TGTGCCAGTCTAGCGGCGCGGACGGGGAACACTGAAGCTTTCTTT; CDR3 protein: CASLAARTGNTEAFF
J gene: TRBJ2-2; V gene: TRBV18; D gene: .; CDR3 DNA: TGTGCCAGCTCATCCGCCGACGGGTTCGTGGCCGGGGAGCTGTTTTTT; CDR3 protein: CASSSADGFVAGELFF
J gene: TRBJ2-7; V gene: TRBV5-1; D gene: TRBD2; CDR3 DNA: TGCGCCAGCAGCTTGCGGCTAGCGGGAGATCTGGGTGGGGCCTACGAGCAGTACTTC; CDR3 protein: CASSLRLAGDLGGAYEQYF
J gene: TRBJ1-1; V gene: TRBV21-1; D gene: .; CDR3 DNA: TGTGCCAGCAGCCCTCGGACAGGGGGCGGTGTCACTGAAGCTTTCTTT; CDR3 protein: CASSPRTGGGVTEAFF
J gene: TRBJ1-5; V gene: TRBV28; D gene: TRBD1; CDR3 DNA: TGTGCCAGCAGTTTCAGGGCAGGGGGTCAGCCCCAGCATTTT; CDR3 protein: CASSFRAGGQPQHF
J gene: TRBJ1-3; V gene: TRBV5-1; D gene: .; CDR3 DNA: TGCGCCAGCAGCCTGGGTCTTTCTGGAAACACCATATATTTT; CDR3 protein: CASSLGLSGNTIYF
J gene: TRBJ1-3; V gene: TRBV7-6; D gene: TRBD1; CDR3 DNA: TGTGCCAGCAGCTTAGGAACAGGGGGGTCTGGAAACACCATATATTTT; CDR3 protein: CASSLGTGGSGNTIYF
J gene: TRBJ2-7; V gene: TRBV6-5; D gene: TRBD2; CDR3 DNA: TGTGCCAGCAGTTTTCTAAGCGGGAAGACCTACGAGCAGTACTTC; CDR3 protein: CASSFLSGKTYEQYF
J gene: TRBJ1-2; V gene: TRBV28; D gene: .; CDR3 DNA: TGTGCCAGCAGTCGCTTTGGACGGGAATATGGCTACACCTTC; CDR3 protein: CASSRFGREYGYTF
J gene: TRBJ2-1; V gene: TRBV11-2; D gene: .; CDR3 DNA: TGTGCCAGCAGCTTAGATGACGGGGAATACAATGAGCAGTTCTTC; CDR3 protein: CASSLDDGEYNEQFF